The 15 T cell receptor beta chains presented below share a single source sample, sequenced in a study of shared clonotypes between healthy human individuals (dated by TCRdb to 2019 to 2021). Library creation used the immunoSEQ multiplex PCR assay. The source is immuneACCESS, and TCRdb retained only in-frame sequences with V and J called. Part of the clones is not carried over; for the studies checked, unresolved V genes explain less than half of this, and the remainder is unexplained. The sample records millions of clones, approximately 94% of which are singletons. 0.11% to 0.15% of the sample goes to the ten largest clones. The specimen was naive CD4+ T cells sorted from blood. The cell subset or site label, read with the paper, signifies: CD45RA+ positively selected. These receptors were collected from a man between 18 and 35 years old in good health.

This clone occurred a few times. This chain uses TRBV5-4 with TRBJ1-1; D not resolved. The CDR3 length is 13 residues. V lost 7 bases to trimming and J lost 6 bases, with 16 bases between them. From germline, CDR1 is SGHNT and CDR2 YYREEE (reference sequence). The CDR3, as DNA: TGTGCCAGCGGCATCACGGGGTCCCCTGAAGCTTTCTTT. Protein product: CASGITGSPEAFF.

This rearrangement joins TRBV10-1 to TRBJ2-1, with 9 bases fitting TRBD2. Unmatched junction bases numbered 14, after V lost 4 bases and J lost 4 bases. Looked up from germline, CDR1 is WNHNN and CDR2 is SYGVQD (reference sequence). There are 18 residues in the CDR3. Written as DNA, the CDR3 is TGCGCCAGCAGTGTTGGTCCAGCGGGAGGCTCTCGGTACAATGAGCAGTTCTTC. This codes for CASSVGPAGGSRYNEQFF.

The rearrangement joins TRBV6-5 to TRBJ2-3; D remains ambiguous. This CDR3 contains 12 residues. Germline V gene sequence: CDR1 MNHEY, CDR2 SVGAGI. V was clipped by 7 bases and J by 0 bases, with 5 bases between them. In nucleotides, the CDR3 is TGTGCCAGCATCGACAGCACAGATACGCAGTATTTT. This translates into CASIDSTDTQYF.

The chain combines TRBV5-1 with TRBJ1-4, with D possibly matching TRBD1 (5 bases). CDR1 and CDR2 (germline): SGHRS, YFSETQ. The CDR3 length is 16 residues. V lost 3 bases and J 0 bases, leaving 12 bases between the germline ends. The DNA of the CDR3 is TGCGCCAGCAGCTGGACGGGAGGGGCAACTAATGAAAAACTGTTTTTT. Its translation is CASSWTGGATNEKLFF. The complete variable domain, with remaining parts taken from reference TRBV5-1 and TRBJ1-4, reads KAGVTQTPRYLIKTRGQQVTLSCSPISGHRSVSWYQQTPGQGLQFLFEYFSETQRNKGNFPGRFSGRQFSNSRSEMNVSTLELGDSALYLCASSWTGGATNEKLFFGSGTQLSVL.

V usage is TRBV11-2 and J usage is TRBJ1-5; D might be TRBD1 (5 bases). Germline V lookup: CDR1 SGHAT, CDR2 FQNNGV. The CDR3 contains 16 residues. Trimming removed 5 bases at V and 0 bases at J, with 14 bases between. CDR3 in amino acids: CASSPRDVDSNQPQHF. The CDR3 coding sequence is TGTGCCAGCAGCCCCCGGGACGTTGATAGCAATCAGCCCCAGCATTTT.

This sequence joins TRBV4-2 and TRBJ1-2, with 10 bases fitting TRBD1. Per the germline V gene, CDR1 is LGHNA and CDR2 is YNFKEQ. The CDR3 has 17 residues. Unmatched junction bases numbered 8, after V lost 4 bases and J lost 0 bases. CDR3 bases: TGTGCCAGCAGCCCCGGGGACAGGGGAGGTGCTAACTATGGCTACACCTTC. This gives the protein CASSPGDRGGANYGYTF.

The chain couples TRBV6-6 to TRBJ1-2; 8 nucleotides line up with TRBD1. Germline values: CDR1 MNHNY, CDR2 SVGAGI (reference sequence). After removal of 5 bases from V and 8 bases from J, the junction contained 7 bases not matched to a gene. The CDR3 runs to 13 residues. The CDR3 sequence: CASSGWTGTGYTF. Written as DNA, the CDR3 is TGTGCCAGCAGTGGCTGGACAGGGACGGGCTACACCTTC.

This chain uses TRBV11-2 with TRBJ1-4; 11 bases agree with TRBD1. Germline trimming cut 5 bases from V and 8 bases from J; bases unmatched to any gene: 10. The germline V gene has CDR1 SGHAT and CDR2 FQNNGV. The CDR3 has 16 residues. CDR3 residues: CASSPGDRGFSEKLFF. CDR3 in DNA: TGTGCCAGCAGCCCGGGGGACAGGGGGTTTAGCGAAAAACTGTTTTTT.

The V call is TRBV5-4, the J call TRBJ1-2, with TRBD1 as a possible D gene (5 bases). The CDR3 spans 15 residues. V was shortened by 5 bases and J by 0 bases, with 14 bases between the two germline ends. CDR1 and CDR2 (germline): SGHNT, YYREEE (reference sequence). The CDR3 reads CASRRRGGSNYGYTF. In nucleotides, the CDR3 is TGTGCCAGCAGAAGGCGTGGGGGATCTAACTATGGCTACACCTTC.

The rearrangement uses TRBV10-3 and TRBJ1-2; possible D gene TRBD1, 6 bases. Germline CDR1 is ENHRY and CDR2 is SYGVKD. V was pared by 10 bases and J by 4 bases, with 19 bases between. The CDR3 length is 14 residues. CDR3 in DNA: TGTGCCACACTGGACAGAAATCATGGCTATGGCTACACCTTC. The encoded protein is CATLDRNHGYGYTF.

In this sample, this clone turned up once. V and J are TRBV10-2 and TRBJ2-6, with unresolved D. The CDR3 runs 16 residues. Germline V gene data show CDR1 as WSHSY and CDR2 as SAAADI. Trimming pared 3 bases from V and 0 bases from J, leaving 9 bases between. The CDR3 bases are TGCGCCAGCAGTGACCCGACACGCTCTGGGGCCAACGTCCTGACTTTC. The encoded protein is CASSDPTRSGANVLTF.

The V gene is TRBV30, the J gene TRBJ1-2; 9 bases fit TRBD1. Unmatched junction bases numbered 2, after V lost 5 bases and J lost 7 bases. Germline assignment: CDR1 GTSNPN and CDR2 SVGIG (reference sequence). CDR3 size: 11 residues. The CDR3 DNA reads TGTGCCTGGGGGGACAGGGCTGGCTACACCTTC. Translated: CAWGDRAGYTF. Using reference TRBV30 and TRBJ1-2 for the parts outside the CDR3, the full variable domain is SQTIHQWPATLVQPVGSPLSLECTVEGTSNPNLYWYRQAAGRGLQLLFYSVGIGQISSEVPQNLSASRPQDRQFILSSKKLLLSDSGFYLCAWGDRAGYTFGSGTRLTVV.

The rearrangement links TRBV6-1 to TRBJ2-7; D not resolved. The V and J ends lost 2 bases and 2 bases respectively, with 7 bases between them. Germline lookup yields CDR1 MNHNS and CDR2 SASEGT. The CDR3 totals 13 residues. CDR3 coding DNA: TGTGCCAGCAGTGAATGGCAGGCCTACGAGCAGTACTTC. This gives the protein CASSEWQAYEQYF.

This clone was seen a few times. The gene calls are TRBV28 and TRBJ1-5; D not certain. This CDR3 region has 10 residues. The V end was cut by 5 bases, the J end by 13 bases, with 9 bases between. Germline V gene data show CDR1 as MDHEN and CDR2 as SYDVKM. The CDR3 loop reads CASSQQTQHF. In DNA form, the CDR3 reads TGTGCCAGCAGTCAGCAAACTCAGCATTTT.

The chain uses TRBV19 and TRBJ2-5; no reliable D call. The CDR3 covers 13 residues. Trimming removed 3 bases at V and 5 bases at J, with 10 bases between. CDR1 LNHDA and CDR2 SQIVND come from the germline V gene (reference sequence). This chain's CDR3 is CASSISWMETQYF. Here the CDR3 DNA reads TGTGCCAGTAGTATCTCCTGGATGGAGACCCAGTACTTC. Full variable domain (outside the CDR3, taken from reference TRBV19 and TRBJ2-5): DGGITQSPKYLFRKEGQNVTLSCEQNLNHDAMYWYRQDPGQGLRLIYYSQIVNDFQKGDIAEGYSVSREKKESFPLTVTSAQKNPTAFYLCASSISWMETQYFGPGTRLLVL.